These 13 T cell receptor beta chains were sequenced from one sample in a study of T cells in Graves' hyperthyroidism and ophthalmopathy. There were TCR beta CDR3 regions amplified from RNA transcripts. When the TCR CDR3 underwent first-round RT-PCR, the HTBI primer set was used. TCRdb used MiXCR to reprocess the multiplex PCR reads, holding one entry per CDR3 protein. This sample carries about 360,000 distinct CDR3 sequences, roughly 13% of them seen once, and the ten largest clones take around 9.2%. The sequenced sample was blood. The receptors come from a woman aged 18 to 35 with Graves' hyperthyroidism.

The chain couples TRBV6-1 to TRBJ1-5; D not resolved. V was cut by 7 bases and J by 1 base, with 11 bases left in between. Germline V gene data show CDR1 as MNHNS and CDR2 as SASEGT. There are 14 residues in the CDR3. The CDR3 loop is CASKAVQSNQPQHF. CDR3 bases: TGTGCCAGCAAAGCAGTTCAAAGCAATCAGCCCCAGCATTTT.

The chain has TRBV3-1 and TRBJ1-2; 10 bases are a match to TRBD1. The CDR3 consists of 14 residues. CDR1 is LGHDT and CDR2 is YNNKEL in the germline V gene (reference sequence). V was pared by 6 bases and J by 8 bases, with 9 bases of the junction left unmatched. The CDR3 region has the DNA TGTGCCAGCAGTCGCGGGACAGGGGCGGGAGGCTACACCTTC. It codes for CASSRGTGAGGYTF.

The count of this clonotype is one. This chain joins TRBV7-9 and TRBJ2-1; TRBD2 agrees at 8 bases. V was clipped by 4 bases and J by 5 bases; unmatched bases: 10. Germline V gene lookup returns CDR1 SEHNR and CDR2 FQNEAQ (reference sequence). The CDR3 sequence is 16 residues long. CDR3 amino acids: CASSSGLREGNNEQFF. Written as DNA, the CDR3 is TGTGCCAGCAGCTCGGGACTACGGGAGGGGAACAATGAGCAGTTCTTC.

This clonotype came up many times. V is TRBV27 and J is TRBJ1-6; D unclear. Trimming pared 1 base from V and 0 bases from J, leaving 4 bases between. Germline-derived CDR1 and CDR2 are MNHEY and SMNVEV (reference sequence). This CDR3 contains 15 residues. CDR3 sequence reads: CASSLWSSYNSPLHF. The CDR3 nucleotides read TGTGCCAGCAGTTTATGGAGCTCCTATAATTCACCCCTCCACTTT.

This clonotype was found a few times. The chain couples TRBV6-1 to TRBJ2-1, with 9 bases identical to TRBD2. Trimming at V came to 7 bases and at J to 9 bases, leaving 7 bases not matched to a gene. CDR1 MNHNS and CDR2 SASEGT come from the germline V gene. The CDR3 spans 13 residues. Here the CDR3 reads CASNSGRKVEQFF. DNA of the CDR3: TGTGCCAGCAATAGCGGGAGAAAGGTTGAGCAGTTCTTC.

This clonotype was seen at least ten times. The CDR3 DNA reads as TGCAGTGCTCCGATGGGGCAGGGAAGAAATCAGCCCCAGCATTTT. The encoded protein is CSAPMGQGRNQPQHF. The chain carries TRBV20-1 and TRBJ1-5; TRBD1 might be the D (5 bases). Trimming pared 5 bases from V and 4 bases from J, leaving 18 bases between. CDR3 length: 15 residues. Germline V gene lookup returns CDR1 DFQATT and CDR2 SNEGSKA (reference sequence).

V gene TRBV6-5 combines with J gene TRBJ2-1; TRBD2 matches 11 bases. The length of the CDR3 is 15 residues. The V segment lost 3 bases and the J segment 7 bases; nucleotides outside the gene matches: 5. The germline gives CDR1 MNHEY, CDR2 SVGAGI. In DNA, the CDR3 is TGTGCCAGCAGTTATGTAGCGGGGGGGCGGAATGAGCAGTTCTTC. Protein sequence: CASSYVAGGRNEQFF.

The chain links TRBV5-1 to TRBJ1-1; D call uncertain. The V gene's germline CDR1 is SGHRS and CDR2 YFSETQ. The CDR3 consists of 17 residues. Trimming took off 4 bases at V and 0 bases at J, with 19 bases between the two ends. CDR3 DNA sequence: TGCGCCAGCAGCGAACGGACGGCATCCGTGGTGAACACTGAAGCTTTCTTT. It specifies CASSERTASVVNTEAFF.

This clonotype has just a few counts. This chain joins TRBV6-1 and TRBJ2-5; perhaps TRBD2 as D (5 bases). V gave up 5 bases and J gave up 5 bases, with 18 bases separating them. CDR3 length: 15 residues. Germline lookup yields CDR1 MNHNS and CDR2 SASEGT. For the CDR3, the DNA is TGTGCCAGCAGTTCCGCGGCAGTTCCGGGGGAGACCCAGTACTTC. Its protein product is CASSSAAVPGETQYF.

In this sample, this clonotype turned up many times. The chain couples TRBV5-1 to TRBJ1-1, with D tentatively TRBD1 (5 bases). Germline CDR1 SGHRS, CDR2 YFSETQ. The length of the CDR3 is 13 residues. Trimming took 4 bases from V and 4 from J, leaving 11 bases between them. The CDR3 DNA follows: TGCGCCAGCAGCCCCAGGGTGGGCACTGAAGCTTTCTTT. Translation gives CASSPRVGTEAFF.

This clonotype was counted a few times. The chain links TRBV14 to TRBJ2-7, with TRBD1 matching over 7 bases. The ends lost 2 bases at V and 3 bases at J; junction bases unmatched: 7. The CDR3 runs to 15 residues. Germline CDR1 SGHDN, CDR2 FVKESK. The CDR3 loop is CASSQYQDRLYEQYF. In DNA, the CDR3 is TGTGCCAGCAGCCAATACCAGGACAGGCTCTACGAGCAGTACTTC. The entire variable domain, with the rest obtained from reference TRBV14 and TRBJ2-7, is as follows: EAGVTQFPSHSVIEKGQTVTLRCDPISGHDNLYWYRRVMGKEIKFLLHFVKESKQDESGMPNNRFLAERTGGTYSTLKVQPAELEDSGVYFCASSQYQDRLYEQYFGPGTRLTVT.

In this sample, this clonotype turned up a few times. One junction end does not reproduce the germline sequence, and a read error may be involved. This chain joins TRBV4-2 and TRBJ2-3; 14 bases are a match to TRBD2. CDR1 and CDR2 from the germline V gene are LGHNA and YNFKEQ. The CDR3 extends over 18 amino acids. CDR3 loop: CANSQVGTSGSGSDTQYF. Here the CDR3 DNA reads TGTGCCAACAGCCAAGTCGGGACTAGCGGGAGTGGCTCAGATACGCAGTATTTT.

This clonotype was detected ten times or more. The chain has TRBV10-3 and TRBJ2-3; the D is unclear. The CDR3 extends over 16 amino acids. Germline V gives CDR1 ENHRY, CDR2 SYGVKD. Trimming stripped 3 bases from V and 0 bases from J, with 13 bases between. This chain's CDR3 is CAISEIGRSSTDTQYF. The DNA for the CDR3 is TGTGCCATCAGTGAAATTGGCAGATCTAGCACAGATACGCAGTATTTT.